These 25 T cell receptor beta chains originate from one sample sequenced in a study of T cell repertoires in cytomegalovirus infection. Their cognate antigens are unknown. MiXCR, applied by TCRdb to the reads, yields one record per CDR3 protein. The data hold hundreds of thousands of distinct CDR3 sequences, with about a third observed a single time. The input for sequencing was cultured CD8+ T cells from PBMCs, taken from culture after CMV antigen stimulation. The receptor set was obtained from a human donor in good health (CMV status not recorded). Some clones in this sample may be carry-over from other donors' samples.

Note on this clonotype: One end of the junction fails to match germline, which may point to a read error. This sequence joins TRBV7-9 and TRBJ2-7, with 7 bases matching TRBD1. The germline CDR1 and CDR2 sequences are SEHNR and FQNEAQ (reference sequence). The CDR3 is made up of 15 amino acids. The CDR3 DNA sequence: TGTGCCAGCAGCGACCGGGACAGCCAAGTCTACGGGCAGTACTTC. Translating it yields CASSDRDSQVYGQYF.

The rearrangement uses TRBV5-6 and TRBJ2-7; D tentatively reads TRBD1 or TRBD2 (5 bases each). The CDR3 consists of 14 residues. The germline V and J ends were trimmed by 4 bases and 6 bases, with 17 bases remaining between them. CDR1 is SGHDT, CDR2 YYEEEE, per germline. CDR3 sequence (DNA): TGTGCCAGCAGCCCCCGGGACCTCACCGGCGAGCAGTACGTC. Translated: CASSPRDLTGEQYV.

In its sample, this clonotype was seen a few times. The V and J genes are TRBV12-5 and TRBJ2-3, with 11 bases matching TRBD2. CDR1 is LGHNT, CDR2 FRNRAP, per germline. J was trimmed by 4 bases and V by 3 bases; bases with no gene match: 6. The CDR3 is made up of 16 amino acids. The CDR3 sequence: CASGFRLAGSADTQYF. The DNA for the CDR3 is TGTGCTAGTGGTTTCCGACTAGCGGGGAGCGCAGATACGCAGTATTTT.

This clonotype was seen at least ten times. V gene TRBV28 combines with J gene TRBJ1-1, with D unresolved. The V and J ends lost 3 bases and 4 bases respectively, with 12 bases between them. The CDR3 loop spans 14 amino acids. The V gene's germline CDR1 is MDHEN and CDR2 SYDVKM. CDR3 loop: CASSFLNSGTEAFF. CDR3 nucleotides: TGTGCCAGCAGTTTTTTAAACTCGGGCACTGAAGCTTTCTTT. The full variable domain, in which reference TRBV28 and TRBJ1-1 provide the parts outside the CDR3, is DVKVTQSSRYLVKRTGEKVFLECVQDMDHENMFWYRQDPGLGLRLIYFSYDVKMKEKGDIPEGYSVSREKKERFSLILESASTNQTSMYLCASSFLNSGTEAFFGQGTRLTVV.

This clonotype was found a few times. The chain links TRBV27 to TRBJ2-3; the match to TRBD2 covers 7 bases. The junction had 17 bases not matched to a gene; V was cut back by 6 bases and J by 8 bases. The CDR3 is 16 amino acids. The germline CDR1 and CDR2 sequences are MNHEY and SMNVEV (reference sequence). The CDR3, as DNA: TGTGCCAGCAGCCAACCGATAGGGGCCCCGGGAGGTACGCAGTATTTT. It specifies CASSQPIGAPGGTQYF.

Many counts were recorded for this clonotype. The chain links TRBV7-9 to TRBJ2-6; a weak D match, TRBD1 (6 bases). V lost 4 bases to trimming and J lost 3 bases, with 10 bases between them. The CDR3 covers 15 residues. Germline V lookup: CDR1 SEHNR, CDR2 FQNEAQ (reference sequence). This CDR3 is CASSSTGFGANVLTF. Here the CDR3 DNA reads TGTGCCAGCAGCTCCACAGGGTTTGGGGCCAACGTCCTGACTTTC.

This clonotype was counted only a few times. This chain connects TRBV5-6 to TRBJ2-1; the match to TRBD1 covers 9 bases. V trimming: 3 bases; J trimming: 10 bases; junction bases outside the gene matches: 5. CDR3 length: 13 amino acids. Germline V gives CDR1 SGHDT, CDR2 YYEEEE. CDR3 nucleotide sequence: TGTGCCAGCAGCTCCACAGGGGGCAGAGAGCAGTTCTTC. This encodes CASSSTGGREQFF.

The chain has TRBV27 and TRBJ1-5; D possibly corresponds to TRBD1 (6 bases). In germline, CDR1 is MNHEY, CDR2 SMNVEV (reference sequence). This CDR3 region has 15 residues. V was clipped by 6 bases and J by 0 bases, with 12 bases between them. The CDR3 nucleotides are TGTGCCAGCAGATGGGGGGGGCCTAGCAATCAGCCCCAGCATTTT. Encoded protein: CASRWGGPSNQPQHF.

This clonotype was seen at least ten times. The chain has TRBV7-6 and TRBJ2-3, with 8 nucleotides matching TRBD2. With V trimmed by 2 bases and J by 4 bases, 5 bases remained unmatched. There are 15 residues in the CDR3. Per germline, CDR1 SGHVS and CDR2 FNYEAQ. CDR3 in amino acids: CASSLTGGASDTQYF. CDR3 sequence (DNA): TGTGCCAGCAGCTTAACGGGGGGGGCATCAGATACGCAGTATTTT. The complete variable domain, with remaining parts taken from reference TRBV7-6 and TRBJ2-3, reads GAGVSQSPRYKVTKRGQDVALRCDPISGHVSLYWYRQALGQGPEFLTYFNYEAQQDKSGLPNDRFSAERPEGSISTLTIQRTEQRDSAMYRCASSLTGGASDTQYFGPGTRLTVL.

This rearrangement joins TRBV15 to TRBJ1-1, with D perhaps TRBD1 (6 bases). Trimming took off 0 bases at V and 0 bases at J, with 17 bases between the two ends. The germline V gene encodes CDR1 LNHNV and CDR2 YYDKDF (reference sequence). The CDR3 has 18 residues. The CDR3 loop reads CATSRDQLQGNMNTEAFF. DNA for the CDR3: TGTGCCACCAGCAGAGATCAACTGCAGGGGAACATGAACACTGAAGCTTTCTTT. Full variable domain (rest looked up from reference TRBV15 and TRBJ1-1): DAMVIQNPRYQVTQFGKPVTLSCSQTLNHNVMYWYQQKSSQAPKLLFHYYDKDFNNEADTPDNFQSRRPNTSFCFLDIRSPGLGDTAMYLCATSRDQLQGNMNTEAFFGQGTRLTVV.

At least ten counts were recorded for this clonotype. The CDR3 sequence is CASSRLGTRNTGELFF. The CDR3 DNA follows: TGTGCCAGCAGCCGACTTGGGACAAGAAACACCGGGGAGCTGTTTTTT. The chain couples TRBV7-6 to TRBJ2-2, with TRBD1 as a possible D gene (6 bases). The ends were cut back, 5 bases at V and 2 bases at J, with 15 bases in the middle. The CDR3 spans 16 residues. Germline values: CDR1 SGHVS, CDR2 FNYEAQ.

The chain links TRBV7-6 to TRBJ1-2, with a weak D call TRBD1 (6 bases). Germline CDR1 and CDR2: SGHVS and FNYEAQ. This CDR3 spans 14 amino acids. Between the trimmed V and J ends, which lost 5 bases and 5 bases, there was a span of 15 bases. The CDR3 sequence: CASSGGAVWYGYTF. DNA for the CDR3: TGTGCCAGCAGCGGGGGGGCTGTTTGGTATGGCTACACCTTC.

There are a few counts of this clonotype. The chain has TRBV10-3 and TRBJ2-7; D not certain. CDR3 length: 16 amino acids. The ends were cut back, 0 bases at V and 1 base at J, with 13 bases in the middle. Germline CDR1 ENHRY, CDR2 SYGVKD. CDR3 nucleotides: TGTGCCATCAGTGAGTCTGACTCCTCTCCATCCTACGAGCAGTACGTC. It codes for CAISESDSSPSYEQYV.

This clonotype turned up a few times. CDR3: CASSLVTSGSYEQYF. CDR3 bases: TGTGCCAGCAGCTTAGTAACTAGCGGCTCCTACGAGCAGTACTTC. V is TRBV7-9 and J is TRBJ2-7, with TRBD2 matching 8 bases. The germline V gene encodes CDR1 SEHNR and CDR2 FQNEAQ (reference sequence). The CDR3 length is 15 residues. Trimming removed 1 base from V and 0 bases from J; junction bases left unmatched: 2.

This clonotype turned up a few times. The rearrangement uses TRBV7-3 and TRBJ2-3; D not certain. Trimming removed 4 bases from V and 0 bases from J, with 17 bases in between. This CDR3 is 17 amino acids long. Germline V gene lookup returns CDR1 SGHTA and CDR2 FQGTGA. CDR3 sequence: CASSSPFLVKSTDTQYF. DNA of the CDR3: TGTGCCAGCAGCTCACCCTTCCTGGTCAAAAGCACAGATACGCAGTATTTT.

The chain has TRBV28 and TRBJ2-3; the D gene is possibly TRBD2 (7 bases). The CDR3 consists of 17 residues. Per the germline V gene, CDR1 is MDHEN and CDR2 is SYDVKM. V dropped 8 bases and J dropped 1 base, with 22 bases sitting between them. DNA for the CDR3: TGTGCCAGCGAAGTTCCCGATGGGGGGGGCCGCACAGATACGCAGTATTTT. Encoded protein: CASEVPDGGGRTDTQYF.

V is TRBV19 and J is TRBJ2-2; possible D gene TRBD2, 6 bases. Germline V gene data show CDR1 as LNHDA and CDR2 as SQIVND (reference sequence). This CDR3 region has 15 residues. V shed 1 base and J shed 5 bases, with 11 bases lying between them. The CDR3 region has the DNA TGTGCCAGTAGTATAGTTGCGGGGCGGACCGGGGAGCTGTTTTTT. Residues: CASSIVAGRTGELFF.

The V and J genes are TRBV12-3 or TRBV12-4 and TRBJ2-5, with D tentatively TRBD1 or TRBD2 (6 bases each). V was trimmed by 5 bases and J by 11 bases, leaving 12 bases between them. The CDR3 is 11 residues long. CDR3 coding DNA: TGTGCCAGCAGTAGGGGGGCCGGTCAGTACTTC. It translates to CASSRGAGQYF.

In this sample, this clonotype turned up a few times. This chain uses TRBV7-8 with TRBJ1-1; 12 nucleotides match TRBD1. The V gene's germline CDR1 is SGHVS and CDR2 FQNEAQ. V lost 5 bases, J lost 4 bases, and 8 bases stayed unmatched. The CDR3 loop spans 16 amino acids. CDR3 sequence reads: CASSLGTGGRLTEAFF. In DNA, the CDR3 is TGTGCCAGCAGCCTGGGGACAGGGGGCAGACTCACTGAAGCTTTCTTT. The full variable domain, rest sourced from reference TRBV7-8 and TRBJ1-1, is GAGVSQSPRYKVAKRGQDVALRCDPISGHVSLFWYQQALGQGPEFLTYFQNEAQLDKSGLPSDRFFAERPEGSVSTLKIQRTQQEDSAVYLCASSLGTGGRLTEAFFGQGTRLTVV.

This clonotype has only a few counts. The chain combines TRBV28 with TRBJ2-5; 8 nucleotides match TRBD1. The V segment lost 2 bases and the J segment 1 base; nucleotides outside the gene matches: 3. The CDR3 runs to 15 residues. CDR1 is MDHEN, CDR2 SYDVKM, per germline. The CDR3 DNA is TGTGCCAGCAGTTTAGACAGGGGCATCCAAGAGACCCAGTACTTC. It encodes CASSLDRGIQETQYF.

This clonotype was detected many times. The chain links TRBV7-2 to TRBJ1-2, with D possibly TRBD1 on 5 matching bases. Trimming shortened V by 6 bases and J by 4 bases, and 15 bases separated the two germline ends. The CDR3 runs to 14 residues. The V gene's germline CDR1 is SGHTA and CDR2 FQGNSA. This CDR3 reads CASSLRGTLYGYTF. CDR3 DNA: TGTGCCAGCAGTTTACGTGGGACCCTCTATGGCTACACCTTC.

V usage is TRBV28 and J usage is TRBJ2-7; unclear D gene. The length of the CDR3 is 14 residues. V was trimmed by 2 bases and J by 1 base, leaving 9 bases between them. Germline V CDR1 and CDR2: MDHEN, SYDVKM. This CDR3 is CASSLRDNSYEQYV. The CDR3 bases are TGTGCCAGCAGTTTACGAGACAATTCCTACGAGCAGTACGTC.

The chain combines TRBV6-2 or TRBV6-3 with TRBJ2-1; TRBD2 might be the D (6 bases). V was pared by 2 bases and J by 8 bases, with 16 bases between. Looked up from germline, CDR1 is MNHEY and CDR2 is SVGEGT. This CDR3 comprises 15 residues. CDR3 DNA: TGTGCCAGCAGTTACCAATTGACTAGGGACGATGAGCAGTTCTTC. Its protein product is CASSYQLTRDDEQFF.

The chain has TRBV6-1 and TRBJ2-1; perhaps TRBD1 as D (7 bases). This CDR3 has 18 amino acids. Germline-derived CDR1 and CDR2 are MNHNS and SASEGT. Between the trimmed V and J ends, which lost 1 base and 5 bases, there was a span of 21 bases. The CDR3 nucleotides are TGTGCCAGCAGTGAAGGAGGGACAGTTTTTCGCGGGGACAATGAGCAGTTCTTC. It specifies CASSEGGTVFRGDNEQFF.

The chain carries TRBV6-5 and TRBJ2-7; D is ambiguous. Germline CDR1 and CDR2: MNHEY and SVGAGI. The CDR3 extends over 13 amino acids. V dropped 0 bases and J dropped 7 bases, with 10 bases sitting between them. The CDR3 DNA reads as TGTGCCAGCAGTTACTCTAGGCAAAGGGAGCAGTACTTC. Translation gives CASSYSRQREQYF.